The 24 T cell receptor beta chains reported below all come from one sample, sequenced in a study of T cells in Graves' hyperthyroidism and ophthalmopathy. Template material for amplifying TCR beta CDR3 regions consisted of RNA transcripts. The TCR CDR3 first-round RT-PCR relied on the HTBI primer set. TCRdb reanalysed the multiplex PCR reads using MiXCR and keeps one entry per CDR3 protein. The sample holds some 530,000 distinct CDR3 sequences, around a fifth seen once. The sample comprised blood. Receptors were obtained from a woman in her 70s with Graves' ophthalmopathy.

Note on this clonotype: This may be a read error, as it is one base from a much larger clone. This chain uses TRBV7-9 with TRBJ1-2; 8 bases agree with TRBD1. The germline gives CDR1 SEHNR, CDR2 FQNEAQ (reference sequence). This CDR3 spans 13 amino acids. J was trimmed by 4 bases and V by 4 bases; bases with no gene match: 2. DNA for the CDR3: TGTGCCAGCAGCTGGACAGGGACCTATGGCTACACCTTC. It specifies CASSWTGTYGYTF.

At least ten counts were recorded for this clonotype. The V and J genes are TRBV30 and TRBJ2-3; D may be TRBD1 (6 bases). The V and J ends lost 5 bases and 1 base respectively, with 13 bases between them. CDR3 length: 14 residues. CDR1 GTSNPN and CDR2 SVGIG come from the germline V gene (reference sequence). The CDR3 reads CAWARDTGTDTQYF. The CDR3 DNA follows: TGTGCCTGGGCCCGGGACACAGGCACAGATACGCAGTATTTT.

This chain joins TRBV20-1 and TRBJ1-2, with D hard to call. Germline lookup yields CDR1 DFQATT and CDR2 SNEGSKA (reference sequence). The CDR3 sequence is 9 residues long. V was clipped by 8 bases and J by 5 bases, with 6 bases between them. The CDR3 loop reads CSLGYGYTF. For the CDR3, the DNA is TGCAGTCTCGGGTATGGCTACACCTTC.

This sequence joins TRBV7-2 and TRBJ2-1, with D tentatively TRBD2 (5 bases). V was trimmed by 5 bases and J by 10 bases, leaving 12 bases between them. The CDR3 contains 12 residues. Germline values: CDR1 SGHTA, CDR2 FQGNSA. The CDR3 protein is CASSIPSGEQFF. CDR3 nucleotide sequence: TGTGCCAGCAGCATTCCGTCGGGGGAGCAGTTCTTC.

For this clonotype: A read error may produce the germline difference seen at one junction end. The V gene is TRBV29-1, the J gene TRBJ2-4, with 9 bases matching TRBD1. The CDR3 is 14 amino acids. The germline CDR1 and CDR2 sequences are SQVTM and ANQGSEA. The CDR3 here is CSVPAGTGKTIQYF. The CDR3, as DNA: TGCAGCGTCCCCGCCGGGACAGGGAAAACCATTCAGTACTTC.

This clonotype occurred a few times. The genes are TRBV6-2 or TRBV6-3 and TRBJ2-2; TRBD2 matches at 8 bases. Trimming removed 6 bases from V and 2 bases from J; junction bases left unmatched: 14. The germline V gene encodes CDR1 MNHEY and CDR2 SVGEGT. The CDR3 runs to 18 residues. CDR3 in DNA: TGTGCCAGCAGCTACAAGACCGTACTAGCGGACAACACCGGGGAGCTGTTTTTT. Encoded protein: CASSYKTVLADNTGELFF.

The CDR3, as DNA: TGTGCCAGCAGTTACTCGAGTGGGAGGGGGTCAGATACGCAGTATTTT. It yields the protein CASSYSSGRGSDTQYF. This chain connects TRBV6-2 or TRBV6-3 to TRBJ2-3, with a weak D call TRBD2 (7 bases). Germline-derived CDR1 and CDR2 are MNHEY and SVGEGT. The ends were cut back, 0 bases at V and 4 bases at J, with 14 bases in the middle. The CDR3 contains 16 residues.

The genes are TRBV10-3 and TRBJ2-5, with D possibly TRBD1 on 6 matching bases. The length of the CDR3 is 13 residues. The V gene lost 7 bases and the J gene lost 7 bases, with 16 bases spanning the gap. Germline lookup yields CDR1 ENHRY and CDR2 SYGVKD. CDR3 residues: CAITPDRTGTQYF. The CDR3 DNA sequence: TGTGCCATCACCCCGGACAGAACGGGGACCCAGTACTTC.

This clonotype has a handful of counts. The chain couples TRBV30 to TRBJ1-2; possible D gene TRBD1, 6 bases. The germline V and J ends were trimmed by 4 bases and 4 bases, with 13 bases remaining between them. Germline V gene sequence: CDR1 GTSNPN, CDR2 SVGIG (reference sequence). The CDR3 runs 13 residues. The CDR3 DNA reads TGTGCCTGGAACAGGGAGCGGAGCTATGGCTACACCTTC. Translated, it gives CAWNRERSYGYTF.

This clonotype appeared many times. The rearrangement joins TRBV20-1 to TRBJ2-1; 15 positions match TRBD2. The CDR3 length is 16 residues. Germline V gene lookup returns CDR1 DFQATT and CDR2 SNEGSKA (reference sequence). The junction had 9 bases not matched to a gene; V was cut back by 5 bases and J by 7 bases. The CDR3 loop reads CSAAIAGTSGRNEQFF. The CDR3 region has the DNA TGCAGTGCTGCAATCGCCGGGACTAGCGGGAGGAATGAGCAGTTCTTC.

This chain joins TRBV12-3 or TRBV12-4 and TRBJ1-3; D possibly corresponds to TRBD1 (5 bases). The CDR3 contains 15 residues. The germline V and J ends were trimmed by 2 bases and 4 bases, with 12 bases remaining between them. The CDR3 spells CASSLLMRTGNTIYF. CDR3 sequence (DNA): TGTGCCAGCAGTTTATTGATGCGGACAGGAAACACCATATATTTT.

This chain connects TRBV6-2 or TRBV6-3 to TRBJ1-2; 7 bases map to TRBD1. In germline, CDR1 is MNHEY, CDR2 SVGEGT. The length of the CDR3 is 15 residues. J lost 7 bases, V lost 5 bases, and 13 bases had no gene match. Written as DNA, the CDR3 is TGTGCCAGCAGTGCGCAACCGACAGGGACTGGTGGCTACACCTTC. This sequence encodes CASSAQPTGTGGYTF.

This clonotype was observed at least ten times. The J gene is TRBJ2-1, the V gene TRBV5-1, with D possibly TRBD2 on 6 matching bases. V gave up 0 bases and J gave up 7 bases, with 11 bases separating them. The CDR3 contains 14 residues. CDR1 is SGHRS, CDR2 YFSETQ, per germline. The CDR3 here is CASSLATGGNEQFF. The CDR3 region has the DNA TGCGCCAGCAGCTTGGCCACCGGAGGGAATGAGCAGTTCTTC.

This clonotype was counted many times. The gene calls are TRBV7-9 and TRBJ2-1; D is perhaps TRBD2 (5 bases). This CDR3 is 15 amino acids long. Trimming took off 0 bases at V and 6 bases at J, with 12 bases between the two ends. Germline V gene sequence: CDR1 SEHNR, CDR2 FQNEAQ (reference sequence). In DNA, the CDR3 is TGTGCCAGCAGCTTAGCGAGCGGCGGAGGCAATGAGCAGTTCTTC. Its protein is CASSLASGGGNEQFF.

The V gene is TRBV5-1, the J gene TRBJ2-4, with 9 bases aligning to TRBD1. The closer fit of TRBJ2-1 to the DNA end suggests the J call may be wrong. CDR1 SGHRS and CDR2 YFSETQ come from the germline V gene. This CDR3 comprises 16 residues. This chain's CDR3 is CASSPNDQPYRGHQFF. The CDR3 DNA reads TGCGCCAGCAGCCCTAATGACCAACCTTACAGGGGGCATCAGTTCTTC.

This clonotype was counted a few times. The genes are TRBV24-1 and TRBJ2-7, with TRBD1 as a possible D gene (6 bases). The CDR3 sequence is 13 residues long. Deletions cut 4 bases from V and 4 bases from J, with 10 bases between. Germline values: CDR1 KGHDR, CDR2 SFDVKD. This CDR3 reads CATSEAGAYEQYF. The CDR3 DNA reads TGTGCCACCAGTGAGGCAGGGGCTTACGAGCAGTACTTC.

In its sample, this clonotype was seen many times. The chain carries TRBV2 and TRBJ1-2; D ambiguous. Deletions cut 6 bases from V and 4 bases from J, with 9 bases between. The CDR3 runs 12 residues. Germline CDR1 and CDR2: SNHLY and FYNNEI. As DNA, the CDR3 is TGTGCCAGCAGGTCCGCAATCTATGGCTACACCTTC. Its translation: CASRSAIYGYTF.

There are a few counts of this clonotype. J is TRBJ1-2 and V is TRBV6-1; D perhaps matches TRBD1 (5 bases). CDR3 length: 13 amino acids. The V end was cut by 5 bases, the J end by 3 bases, with 10 bases between. Per germline, CDR1 MNHNS and CDR2 SASEGT. The DNA of the CDR3 is TGTGCCAGCAGTTGGGGGAGGGACTATGGCTACACCTTC. It is translated as CASSWGRDYGYTF.

This chain uses TRBV27 with TRBJ2-1; 7 nucleotides line up with TRBD2. Germline lookup yields CDR1 MNHEY and CDR2 SMNVEV (reference sequence). The CDR3 contains 14 residues. J was trimmed by 9 bases and V by 6 bases; bases with no gene match: 11. The CDR3 DNA is TGTGCCAGCAGCCATCGACTAGCATCGGGTGAGCAGTTCTTC. This encodes CASSHRLASGEQFF.

Only a few counts were recorded for this clonotype. The chain is built from TRBV7-9 and TRBJ2-1; maybe TRBD1 (5 bases). Trimming cost V 3 bases and J 7 bases, with 7 bases left between them. The CDR3 spans 12 residues. Germline-derived CDR1 and CDR2 are SEHNR and FQNEAQ (reference sequence). In DNA, the CDR3 is TGTGCCAGCAGCTTGGACATGAATGAGCAGTTCTTC. Its translation is CASSLDMNEQFF.

As for this clonotype: This may come from a read error, since a much larger clone is one base off. V gene TRBV12-3 or TRBV12-4 combines with J gene TRBJ2-7; TRBD2 aligns across 7 bases. This CDR3 is 14 amino acids long. Here the CDR3 DNA reads TGTGCCAGCAGTTTGCGGGCGGGAGTCTACAAGCAGTACTTC. This sequence encodes CASSLRAGVYKQYF.

This clonotype was detected once. The chain joins TRBV12-3 or TRBV12-4 to TRBJ1-2; tentative D call: TRBD1 (5 bases). The V end was cut by 0 bases, the J end by 7 bases, with 12 bases between. The CDR3 length is 14 residues. The CDR3 sequence is CASSLARGSGGYTF. The CDR3 DNA reads TGTGCCAGCAGTTTAGCGAGGGGCTCGGGTGGCTACACCTTC.

The CDR3: CSASLSGYEQYF. The CDR3 DNA is TGCAGTGCTAGCCTTAGCGGTTACGAGCAGTACTTC. J is TRBJ2-7 and V is TRBV20-1; perhaps TRBD2 as D (6 bases). The CDR3 is 12 residues long. Germline V gene lookup returns CDR1 DFQATT and CDR2 SNEGSKA (reference sequence). With 3 bases removed from V and 4 bases from J, the gap between germline ends came to 10 bases.

This clonotype was counted between two and nine times. The chain combines TRBV19 with TRBJ2-4; a possible D gene is TRBD2 (5 bases). The CDR3 spans 18 residues. Trimming pared 1 base from V and 0 bases from J, leaving 16 bases between. Germline V gene data show CDR1 as LNHDA and CDR2 as SQIVND (reference sequence). The CDR3 protein is CASSIGLVRTLAKNIQYF. The CDR3 DNA sequence: TGTGCCAGTAGTATAGGATTGGTCCGGACTTTAGCCAAAAACATTCAGTACTTC.